This T cell receptor beta chain was profiled in a study of blood T cell repertoires in COVID-19 (TCRdb year 2020). Broadly, across the study: Collaborator samples came from the United States, Italy and Spain and covered acute and convalescent phases of COVID-19. The material from the prospective study consisted of cDNA or gDNA derived from T cells, B-cell-depleted T cells, or PBMCs. Subjects who had been exposed to COVID-19, were actively infected with it, or had recovered from it provided the deeply sampled blood TCRbeta repertoires that made up the dataset. The repertoires were released in a freely available public database intended as a resource for research on the immune response to SARS-CoV-2. Samples came from the ongoing ImmuneRACE study (first 160 participants) plus 1,254 subjects from 6 global collaborators. Sample metadata almost always included a de-identified subject ID, COVID-19 status, age in years and sex. Where HLA class I and class II types were available, the types were taken from metadata supplied by the sample provider, not from assay-based typing.

This clone has a handful of counts. Its antigen remains undetermined. Base qualities are not recorded, but no much larger clone differs from it by a single base. TCRbeta CDR3 regions were amplified from genomic DNA using the immunoSEQ Assay, a bias-controlled multiplex PCR. The study's processing was this. The number of nucleated cells in each sample was estimated by amplification of reference gene primers within the assay. To quantify the absolute abundance of each unique TCRbeta CDR3 rearrangement, sequence reads were collapsed and filtered. For each sample, productive Simpson clonality was calculated by taking the square root of Simpson's diversity index across productive rearrangements. Here the immuneACCESS table is served through TCRdb, limited to in-frame sequences with V and J called. Missing clones are a known gap in these copies; in checked studies unresolved V genes cover under half, and the rest lacks a known reason. Clonal size and the V and J genes are those of that table, whereas D and trimming came from the DNA. For this sample the table gives around 150,000 clones, of which 70% to 90% were detected only once. 1% to 1.2% of the sample is in the top ten clones.

V trim: 5 bases; J trim: 6 bases; unmatched bases: 8. Inclusive of the bounding cysteine and phenylalanine, the CDR3 is 14 residues long. The DNA shown is the 42-base CDR3, in frame from base 1. As encoded in the germline V gene, CDR1 is SGHTA while CDR2 is FQGNSA. The investigation overall reported the following: Clinical and demographic metadata were provided uncurated, with the amount varying by source and participant.

Whole blood was collected in K2EDTA tubes by collaborating institutions according to the institutions' own protocols. For TCRbeta analysis, collaborators shipped samples as frozen whole blood, isolated PBMCs, or DNA extracted from either of those sample types. This sequence was found in a middle-aged man with acute or convalescent COVID-19. The source material was peripheral blood. The rearrangement joined TRBV7-2 to TRBJ1-1, and 8 junction bases match TRBD1. This receptor carries the CDR3 CASSPGGRKPEAFF. The nucleotide sequence is given as TGTGCCAGCAGCCCAGGGGGCCGCAAACCTGAAGCTTTCTTT.